Presented here are 21 T cell receptor beta chains from one specimen sequenced in a study of T cell responses to AZD1222 COVID-19 vaccine. The protocol was immunoSEQ multiplex PCR, while the TCRdb copy is restricted to in-frame clones and leaves out a portion. The sample lists more than 150,000 clones, 90% occurring once. The sample consisted of peripheral blood, taken on day 0 of AZD1222 vaccination. Every receptor here comes from an adult in good health.

V gene TRBV5-1 combines with J gene TRBJ2-7; D not resolved. The V gene's germline CDR1 is SGHRS and CDR2 YFSETQ. Trimming left V 0 bases short and J 5 bases short, with 3 bases between. CDR3 length: 11 residues. For the CDR3, the DNA is TGCGCCAGCAGCTTGGGTAACGAGCAGTACTTC. It codes for CASSLGNEQYF.

This clone was found a few times. The V and J genes are TRBV15 and TRBJ1-6, with D hard to call. CDR3 length equals 12 residues. V was pared by 5 bases and J by 7 bases, with 6 bases between. Germline CDR1 LNHNV, CDR2 YYDKDF (reference sequence). CDR3 DNA: TGTGCCACCAGCGAGCGGAATTCACCCCTCCACTTT. Translating it yields CATSERNSPLHF.

This rearrangement joins TRBV11-2 to TRBJ2-2, with 7 bases identical to TRBD1. V gave up 0 bases and J gave up 6 bases; unmatched junction bases: 4. This CDR3 is built from 15 residues. Germline CDR1 and CDR2: SGHAT and FQNNGV. The CDR3 here is CASSLDWTGPGELFF. The CDR3 bases are TGTGCCAGCAGCTTAGATTGGACAGGACCCGGGGAGCTGTTTTTT.

The chain couples TRBV3-1 (or the pseudogene TRBV3-2) to TRBJ1-3; weak D call: TRBD1 (6 bases). Trimming cost V 0 bases and J 3 bases, with 12 bases left between them. The V gene's germline CDR1 is LGHDT and CDR2 YNNKEL (reference sequence). The length of the CDR3 is 16 residues. The chain's CDR3 is CASSQDRGRGGNTIYF. For the CDR3, the DNA is TGTGCCAGCAGCCAAGATAGGGGCAGGGGTGGAAACACCATATATTTT.

V and J are TRBV2 and TRBJ1-5; D is uncertain. Trimming took 4 bases from V and 0 from J, leaving 10 bases between them. Germline values: CDR1 SNHLY, CDR2 FYNNEI. This CDR3 comprises 15 residues. CDR3 region: CASSGERNSNQPQHF. The CDR3 DNA sequence: TGTGCCAGCAGTGGCGAAAGAAATAGCAATCAGCCCCAGCATTTT. The variable domain in full, completed from reference TRBV2 and TRBJ1-5, reads EPEVTQTPSHQVTQMGQEVILRCVPISNHLYFYWYRQILGQKVEFLVSFYNNEISEKSEIFDDQFSVERPDGSNFTLKIRSTKLEDSAMYFCASSGERNSNQPQHFGDGTRLSIL.

The rearrangement links TRBV5-1 to TRBJ2-1, with a weak D call TRBD2 (6 bases). The CDR3 loop spans 16 amino acids. The germline gives CDR1 SGHRS, CDR2 YFSETQ. V was trimmed by 0 bases and J by 0 bases, leaving 10 bases between them. In nucleotides, the CDR3 is TGCGCCAGCAGCTTGGTGGCGGGGAGCTCCTACAATGAGCAGTTCTTC. Encoded protein: CASSLVAGSSYNEQFF.

The chain has TRBV28 and TRBJ1-4, with unresolved D. This CDR3 comprises 11 residues. In germline, CDR1 is MDHEN, CDR2 SYDVKM. Trimming left V 7 bases short and J 5 bases short, with 5 bases between. The CDR3 loop reads CASISNEKLFF. Here the CDR3 DNA reads TGTGCCAGCATCTCCAATGAAAAACTGTTTTTT.

This clone is a singleton in its sample. The chain carries TRBV5-1 and TRBJ1-3, with 8 positions matching TRBD1. The CDR3 totals 17 residues. The germline V gene has CDR1 SGHRS and CDR2 YFSETQ. Trimming at V came to 0 bases and at J to 2 bases, leaving 7 bases not matched to a gene. The CDR3 region is CASSLGTGLEAGNTIYF. The CDR3 DNA follows: TGCGCCAGCAGCTTGGGGACAGGGTTGGAGGCTGGAAACACCATATATTTT.

The sample holds one count of this clone. V gene TRBV30 combines with J gene TRBJ1-6; unclear D gene. Germline CDR1 GTSNPN, CDR2 SVGIG (reference sequence). The CDR3 runs 11 residues. The V gene lost 3 bases and the J gene lost 10 bases, with 7 bases spanning the gap. The CDR3 DNA sequence: TGTGCCTGGAGCCCGGGCTCACCCCTCCACTTT. Protein product: CAWSPGSPLHF.

The rearrangement links TRBV19 to TRBJ2-6; 10 positions agree with TRBD1. The CDR3 has 16 residues. In germline, CDR1 is LNHDA, CDR2 SQIVND (reference sequence). V lost 5 bases to trimming and J lost 3 bases; unmatched junction nucleotides: 4. The CDR3 DNA reads as TGTGCCAGTAGTCGACAGGGGGCGGGTGGGGCCAACGTCCTGACTTTC. Amino acid sequence: CASSRQGAGGANVLTF.

V and J are TRBV25-1 and TRBJ2-7, with unresolved D. CDR3 length: 11 amino acids. Germline assignment: CDR1 MGHDK and CDR2 SYGVNS. V was pared by 6 bases and J by 3 bases, with 6 bases between. CDR3 protein: CASSQSYEQYF. DNA of the CDR3: TGTGCCAGCAGCCAGAGCTACGAGCAGTACTTC.

The rearrangement links TRBV6-5 to TRBJ2-7; possibly TRBD2 for D (6 bases). V was shortened by 0 bases and J by 2 bases, with 14 bases between the two germline ends. CDR1 and CDR2 (germline): MNHEY, SVGAGI. The CDR3 has 16 residues. The CDR3 spells CASSYSTGESPYEQYF. The CDR3 coding sequence is TGTGCCAGCAGTTACTCGACGGGGGAGTCACCCTACGAGCAGTACTTC.

The chain couples TRBV28 to TRBJ2-4; possibly TRBD2 for D (6 bases). CDR3 length: 14 amino acids. Germline V lookup: CDR1 MDHEN, CDR2 SYDVKM. Trimming shortened V by 6 bases and J by 0 bases, and 9 bases separated the two germline ends. CDR3 protein: CASSPGVAKNIQYF. CDR3 nucleotides: TGTGCCAGCAGCCCGGGGGTAGCCAAAAACATTCAGTACTTC. Full variable domain (outside the CDR3, taken from reference TRBV28 and TRBJ2-4): DVKVTQSSRYLVKRTGEKVFLECVQDMDHENMFWYRQDPGLGLRLIYFSYDVKMKEKGDIPEGYSVSREKKERFSLILESASTNQTSMYLCASSPGVAKNIQYFGAGTRLSVL.

V usage is TRBV6-5 and J usage is TRBJ1-2; D not certain. Trimming left V 0 bases short and J 1 base short, with 12 bases between. The CDR3 spans 16 residues. Germline V gene lookup returns CDR1 MNHEY and CDR2 SVGAGI. The CDR3 protein is CASSYSYGRGNYGYTF. The CDR3 DNA reads as TGTGCCAGCAGTTACTCTTACGGCAGAGGTAACTATGGCTACACCTTC.

This CDR3 reads CAISPSGAYEQYF. The CDR3 DNA reads TGTGCCATCAGCCCATCGGGGGCCTACGAGCAGTACTTC. V is TRBV10-3 and J is TRBJ2-7, with D possibly TRBD2 on 6 matching bases. CDR3 length: 13 amino acids. Germline V gene data show CDR1 as ENHRY and CDR2 as SYGVKD. The V end lost 6 bases, the J end lost 2 bases, and 11 bases lay between the germline ends.

The chain has TRBV6-6 and TRBJ1-2, with 9 positions matching TRBD1. J gave up 5 bases and V 11 bases, and 6 bases lay outside the gene matches. Per germline, CDR1 MNHNY and CDR2 SVGAGI (reference sequence). The CDR3 has 12 residues. The CDR3 DNA reads as TGTGCCGGCATGACAGGGGGTTATGGCTACACCTTC. Its protein product is CAGMTGGYGYTF.

V usage is TRBV7-2 and J usage is TRBJ1-2; 7 nucleotides match TRBD1. The V gene's germline CDR1 is SGHTA and CDR2 FQGNSA. Trimming took 5 bases from V and 4 from J; bases not matched to a gene: 13. The CDR3 contains 16 residues. The CDR3 DNA reads as TGTGCCAGCAGCCAAGCATCGGGCAGGGACAGCTATGGCTACACCTTC. Protein: CASSQASGRDSYGYTF.

V is TRBV6-4 and J is TRBJ2-7; perhaps TRBD1 as D (6 bases). V was clipped by 10 bases and J by 2 bases, with 15 bases between them. Germline V gene data show CDR1 as MRHNA and CDR2 as SNTAGT. The CDR3 spans 13 residues. The CDR3 is CATFNRVAYEQYF. The CDR3 nucleotides are TGTGCCACCTTCAACAGGGTAGCCTACGAGCAGTACTTC.

The gene calls are TRBV12-3 or TRBV12-4 and TRBJ2-4, with unresolved D. Trimming took off 5 bases at V and 3 bases at J, with 8 bases between the two ends. The CDR3 sequence is 13 residues long. CDR3 DNA sequence: TGTGCCAGCAGTGTCCCGGGCAAAAACATTCAGTACTTC. Amino acids: CASSVPGKNIQYF.

The rearrangement links TRBV18 to TRBJ2-7, with TRBD1 matching 8 bases. The CDR3 is 15 residues long. CDR1 and CDR2 from the germline V gene are KGHSH and LQKENI. The trim removed 6 bases at V and 4 bases at J, leaving 11 bases unmatched. DNA for the CDR3: TGTGCCAGCTCGAACGACAGGGGCGGTGGGTACGAGCAGTACTTC. Translation gives CASSNDRGGGYEQYF. Full variable domain (rest looked up from reference TRBV18 and TRBJ2-7): NAGVMQNPRHLVRRRGQEARLRCSPMKGHSHVYWYRQLPEEGLKFMVYLQKENIIDESGMPKERFSAEFPKEGPSILRIQQVVRGDSAAYFCASSNDRGGGYEQYFGPGTRLTVT.

The J gene is TRBJ1-4, the V gene TRBV7-9; 11 bases match TRBD1. The junction had 7 bases not matched to a gene; V was cut back by 4 bases and J by 3 bases. The germline V gene encodes CDR1 SEHNR and CDR2 FQNEAQ (reference sequence). The CDR3 is 17 amino acids. In nucleotides, the CDR3 is TGTGCCAGCAGCTCCCGGGACAGGGGGATGGCTAATGAAAAACTGTTTTTT. This gives the protein CASSSRDRGMANEKLFF.